In its sample, the clone carrying this T cell receptor (beta chain) was seen a few times. Its antigen is currently unknown. This entry comes from a study of cytomegalovirus exposure and HLA in healthy donors. Clones were read by immunoSEQ multiplex PCR, and TCRdb kept only the in-frame ones, dropping some. The repertoire holds over 200,000 clones, with approximately 87% as singletons. Study-level results: Three CMV-associated chains proved CMV antigen-specific in vitro.

The germline gives CDR1 MNHEY, CDR2 SMNVEV (reference sequence). This CDR3 region has 15 residues. J was trimmed by 8 bases and V by 6 bases; bases with no gene match: 13. The clonotype originates from a woman under 30 in good health and CMV-seronegative. The chain has TRBV27 and TRBJ1-1, with TRBD1 matching over 9 bases. Sequencing used PBMCs. The CDR3 region is CASSDLGTGFVEAFF. CDR3 DNA: TGTGCCAGCAGCGATCTCGGGACAGGGTTTGTGGAAGCTTTCTTT.